Listed below are T cell receptor beta chains from one sample, sequenced in a study of shared clonotypes between healthy human individuals. The protocol was immunoSEQ multiplex PCR, while the TCRdb copy is restricted to in-frame clones and leaves out a portion. This table has over a million clones, about 96% appearing once. The sequenced sample consisted of naive CD4+ T cells sorted from blood. The receptors come from a man aged 30 to 45 in good health. Each CDR3 is given with its conserved first and last residue. A D gene is named only where the DNA matches it firmly. The listing skips clone size in some rows; elsewhere it reads once, few, many or a size class.

NA	TRBV19	TRBD1	TRBJ1-4	CASRGMTGTGQREKLFF	TGTGCCAGTAGGGGAATGACAGGGACAGGGCAACGTGAAAAACTGTTTTTT
NA	TRBV7-9	NA	TRBJ1-3	CANGRGSGNTIYF	TGTGCCAACGGACGGGGTTCTGGAAACACCATATATTTT
once	TRBV7-9	NA	TRBJ2-1	CASSLLPRLNGDNEQFF	TGTGCCAGCAGCCTCCTCCCTCGTCTGAATGGGGACAATGAGCAGTTCTTC
NA	TRBV7-8	TRBD2	TRBJ2-5	CASSLARLAGETQYF	TGTGCCAGCAGCTTAGCGCGACTAGCGGGAGAGACCCAGTACTTC
NA	TRBV18	NA	TRBJ1-1	CASSPRFLEVSMNTEAFF	TGTGCCAGCTCACCACGGTTTTTGGAGGTCTCAATGAACACTGAAGCTTTCTTT
NA	TRBV18	TRBD1	TRBJ1-2	CASSPRGGQRYGYTF	TGTGCCAGCTCACCTCGGGGGGGACAGCGCTATGGCTACACCTTC
NA	TRBV7-3	TRBD2	TRBJ2-3	CASSLASGRPDTQYF	TGTGCCAGCAGCTTAGCTAGCGGGAGGCCAGATACGCAGTATTTT
NA	TRBV6-1	NA	TRBJ2-1	CASSALRGEQFF	TGTGCCAGCAGCGCACTCCGTGGTGAGCAGTTCTTC
NA	TRBV30	NA	TRBJ1-2	CAWSPGYTF	TGTGCCTGGAGTCCCGGCTACACCTTC
NA	TRBV5-4	TRBD1	TRBJ2-1	CATTDRGLWGEQFF	TGTGCCACAACAGACAGGGGACTTTGGGGTGAGCAGTTCTTC
NA	TRBV2	NA	TRBJ2-4	CASRDTGTQNIQYF	TGTGCCAGCAGAGATACCGGGACACAAAACATTCAGTACTTC
NA	TRBV5-1	TRBD1	TRBJ2-5	CASSAGQGLETQYF	TGCGCCAGCAGCGCGGGACAGGGGTTAGAGACCCAGTACTTC
NA	TRBV5-1	NA	TRBJ2-5	CASSLDPGVRETQYF	TGCGCCAGCAGCTTGGATCCCGGGGTTCGAGAGACCCAGTACTTC
NA	TRBV11-3	TRBD1	TRBJ2-3	CASSNPQGGADTQYF	TGTGCCAGCAGCAACCCACAGGGGGGAGCAGATACGCAGTATTTT
NA	TRBV18	NA	TRBJ2-3	CASSPPPRNRRQKTDTQYF	TGTGCCAGCTCACCCCCCCCGAGGAATCGACGACAGAAAACAGATACGCAGTATTTT
NA	TRBV10-3	NA	TRBJ2-1	CAISYGDNEQFF	TGTGCCATCAGCTACGGAGATAATGAGCAGTTCTTC
NA	TRBV21-1	NA	TRBJ2-1	CASSPRQDDEQFF	TGTGCCAGCAGTCCCCGACAGGACGATGAGCAGTTCTTC